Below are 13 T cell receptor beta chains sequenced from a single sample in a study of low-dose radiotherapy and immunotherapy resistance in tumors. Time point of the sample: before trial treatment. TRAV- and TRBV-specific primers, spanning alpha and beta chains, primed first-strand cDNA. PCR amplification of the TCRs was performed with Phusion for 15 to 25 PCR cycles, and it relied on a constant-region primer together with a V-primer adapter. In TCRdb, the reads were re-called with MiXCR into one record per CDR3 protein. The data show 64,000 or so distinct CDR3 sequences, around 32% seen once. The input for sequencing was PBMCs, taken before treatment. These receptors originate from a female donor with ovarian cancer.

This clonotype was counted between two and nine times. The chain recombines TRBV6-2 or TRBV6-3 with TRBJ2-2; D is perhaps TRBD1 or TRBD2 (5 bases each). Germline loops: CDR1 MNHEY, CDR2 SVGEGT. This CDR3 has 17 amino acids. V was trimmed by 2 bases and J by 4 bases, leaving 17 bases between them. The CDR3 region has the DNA TGTGCCAGCAGTTACCCCGCCGGGACCCCTGGCACCGGGGAGCTGTTTTTT. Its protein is CASSYPAGTPGTGELFF.

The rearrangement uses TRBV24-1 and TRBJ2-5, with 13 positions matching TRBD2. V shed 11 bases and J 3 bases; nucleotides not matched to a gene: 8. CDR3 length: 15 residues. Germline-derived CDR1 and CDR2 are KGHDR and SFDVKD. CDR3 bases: TGTGCCATCCAAAGCGGACTAGCGGGAGAAGAGACCCAGTACTTC. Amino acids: CAIQSGLAGEETQYF.

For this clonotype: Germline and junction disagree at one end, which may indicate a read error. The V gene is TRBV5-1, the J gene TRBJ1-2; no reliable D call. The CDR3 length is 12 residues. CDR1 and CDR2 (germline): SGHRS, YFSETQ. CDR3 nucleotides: TGCGCTAGCAGCTTGGATGGACTTGGCGACACCTTC. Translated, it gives CASSLDGLGDTF.

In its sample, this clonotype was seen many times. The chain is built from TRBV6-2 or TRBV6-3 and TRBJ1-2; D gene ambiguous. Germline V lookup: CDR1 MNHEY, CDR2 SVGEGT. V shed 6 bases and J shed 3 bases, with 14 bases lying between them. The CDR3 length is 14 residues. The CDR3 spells CASSEGDRYYGYTF. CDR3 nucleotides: TGTGCCAGCAGCGAGGGCGATCGGTACTATGGCTACACCTTC.

The chain's CDR3 is CASITATSNEQFF. As DNA, the CDR3 is TGTGCCAGCATTACGGCTACCAGCAATGAGCAGTTCTTC. V and J are TRBV13 and TRBJ2-1, with D unclear. The CDR3 is 13 amino acids. Germline V lookup: CDR1 PRHDT, CDR2 FYEKMQ (reference sequence). The V and J ends lost 7 bases and 6 bases respectively, with 13 bases between them.

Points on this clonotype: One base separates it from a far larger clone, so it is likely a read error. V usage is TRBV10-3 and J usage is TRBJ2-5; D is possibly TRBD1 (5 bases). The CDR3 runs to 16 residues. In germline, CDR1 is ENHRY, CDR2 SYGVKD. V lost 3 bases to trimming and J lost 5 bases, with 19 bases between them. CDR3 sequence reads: CAISEAAGRVVETQYF. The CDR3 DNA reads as TGTGCCATCAGTGAAGCTGCCGGCAGGGTGGTCGAGACCCAGTACTTC.

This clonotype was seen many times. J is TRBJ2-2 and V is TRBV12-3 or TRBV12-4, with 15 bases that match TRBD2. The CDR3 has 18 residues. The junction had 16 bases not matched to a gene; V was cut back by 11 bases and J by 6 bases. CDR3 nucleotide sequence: TGTGCCCTGGGAGAAGGGAGGACTAGCGGGAGGGCCCCCGGGGAGCTGTTTTTT. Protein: CALGEGRTSGRAPGELFF.

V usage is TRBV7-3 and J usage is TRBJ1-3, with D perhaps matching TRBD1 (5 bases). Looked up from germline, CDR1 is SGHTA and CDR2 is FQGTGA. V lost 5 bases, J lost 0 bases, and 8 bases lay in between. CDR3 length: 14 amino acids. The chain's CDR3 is CASSLGHSGNTIYF. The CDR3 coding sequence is TGTGCCAGCAGCCTTGGACACTCTGGAAACACCATATATTTT. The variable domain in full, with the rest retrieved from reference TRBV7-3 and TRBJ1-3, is GAGVSQTPSNKVTEKGKYVELRCDPISGHTALYWYRQSLGQGPEFLIYFQGTGAADDSGLPNDRFFAVRPEGSVSTLKIQRTERGDSAVYLCASSLGHSGNTIYFGEGSWLTVV.

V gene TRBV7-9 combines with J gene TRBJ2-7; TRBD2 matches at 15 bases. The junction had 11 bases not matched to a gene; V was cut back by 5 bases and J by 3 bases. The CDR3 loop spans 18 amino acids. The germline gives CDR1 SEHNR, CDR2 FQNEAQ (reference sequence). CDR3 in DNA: TGTGCCAGCAGCCCGGGCCCGGGACTAGCGGGAGGTTTCTACGAGCAGTACTTC. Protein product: CASSPGPGLAGGFYEQYF. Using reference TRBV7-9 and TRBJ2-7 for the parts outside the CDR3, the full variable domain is DTGVSQNPRHKITKRGQNVTFRCDPISEHNRLYWYRQTLGQGPEFLTYFQNEAQLEKSRLLSDRFSAERPKGSFSTLEIQRTEQGDSAMYLCASSPGPGLAGGFYEQYFGPGTRLTVT.

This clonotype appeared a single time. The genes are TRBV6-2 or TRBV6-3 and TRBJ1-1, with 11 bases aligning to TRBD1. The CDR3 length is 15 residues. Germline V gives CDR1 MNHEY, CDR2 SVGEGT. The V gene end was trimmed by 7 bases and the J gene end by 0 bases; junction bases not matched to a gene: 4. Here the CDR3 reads CASTGTGGMNTEAFF. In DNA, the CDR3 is TGTGCCAGCACCGGGACAGGGGGGATGAACACTGAAGCTTTCTTT.

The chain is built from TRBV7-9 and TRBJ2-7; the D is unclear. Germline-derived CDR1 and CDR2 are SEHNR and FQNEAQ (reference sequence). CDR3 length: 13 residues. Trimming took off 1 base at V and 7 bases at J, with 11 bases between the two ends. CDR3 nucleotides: TGTGCCAGCAGCTTAGGGCTGGGTATTGAGCAGTACTTC. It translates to CASSLGLGIEQYF. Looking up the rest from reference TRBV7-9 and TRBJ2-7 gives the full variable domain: DTGVSQNPRHKITKRGQNVTFRCDPISEHNRLYWYRQTLGQGPEFLTYFQNEAQLEKSRLLSDRFSAERPKGSFSTLEIQRTEQGDSAMYLCASSLGLGIEQYFGPGTRLTVT.

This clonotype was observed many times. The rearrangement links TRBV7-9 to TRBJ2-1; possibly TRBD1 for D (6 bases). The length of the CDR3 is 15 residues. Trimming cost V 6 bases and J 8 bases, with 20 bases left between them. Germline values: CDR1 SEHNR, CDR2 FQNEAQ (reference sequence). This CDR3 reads CASRRRQEFGYEQFF. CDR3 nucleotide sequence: TGTGCCAGCAGACGACGACAGGAATTCGGTTATGAGCAGTTCTTC.

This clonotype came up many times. The CDR3 DNA is TGTGCCAGTAGTATGGGACTAGCGGGAGACAATGAGCAGTTCTTC. Translating gives CASSMGLAGDNEQFF. V gene TRBV19 combines with J gene TRBJ2-1, with 14 bases lining up with TRBD2. There are 15 residues in the CDR3. The germline V gene encodes CDR1 LNHDA and CDR2 SQIVND (reference sequence). V lost 3 bases to trimming and J lost 5 bases; unmatched junction nucleotides: 0.